The T cell receptor (beta chain) described here comes from a study of shared clonotypes between healthy human individuals. This clone is a singleton in its sample. V shed 1 base and J shed 2 bases, with 11 bases lying between them. CDR3 size: 15 residues. Looked up from germline, CDR1 is MNHNS and CDR2 is SASEGT. Deep-level assay runs were performed. Profiled with immunoSEQ multiplex PCR; TCRdb holds only in-frame clones, not every one. The table shows 2.3 million or so clones, with 85% to 95% occurring only once. Sequenced material: naive CD4+ T cells from PBMCs. Subset indicated: CD45RA+ positively selected. V usage is TRBV6-1 and J usage is TRBJ1-2, with D uncertain. The TCR was taken from a man between 18 and 29 years old in good health. Some clones in this sample may be carry-over from other donors' samples. The CDR3 reads CASSEVRVVNYGYTF. The CDR3 nucleotides read TGTGCCAGCAGTGAAGTGAGGGTAGTGAACTATGGCTACACCTTC.